This is a list of T cell receptor beta chains from one sample in a study of OX40 agonist ivuxolimab in advanced cancers. The assay was immunoSEQ multiplex PCR, and TCRdb's table has in-frame clones only and misses some. The table lists fewer than 30,000 clones, approximately 81% of them singletons. The sample was CD4+ or CD8+ T cells sorted from blood, taken in a trial of the OX40 agonist ivuxolimab. The source of these receptors is an adult with an advanced solid tumor such as melanoma, head and neck, liver or kidney cancer. The CDR3 runs from the conserved cysteine through the conserved F or W. The D gene is left open where the match is weak. Some rows mark clone size as missing; the rest say once, few, many or name a class of expanded clone.

v_call	d_call	clone_size	j_call	cdr3_aa	cdr3_nt
TRBV27	.	few	TRBJ2-7	CASSLAWEQYF	TGTGCCAGCAGCCTCGCTTGGGAGCAGTACTTC
TRBV29-1	.	.	TRBJ2-7	CSVEVTTTALQGMQAYEQYF	TGCAGCGTTGAAGTTACCACGACAGCCCTCCAGGGGATGCAGGCCTACGAGCAGTACTTC
TRBV9	TRBD2	.	TRBJ2-5	CASSGTGTRGQETQYF	TGTGCCAGCAGCGGAACCGGGACTAGGGGGCAAGAGACCCAGTACTTC
TRBV9	.	.	TRBJ2-2	CASSVSGGELFF	TGTGCCAGCAGCGTAAGCGGCGGGGAGCTGTTTTTT
TRBV13	TRBD1	.	TRBJ2-7	CASSFGTGYYEQYF	TGTGCCAGCAGCTTCGGGACAGGATACTACGAGCAGTACTTC
TRBV19	TRBD2	.	TRBJ2-7	CASSIGLADEQYF	TGTGCCAGTAGTATAGGGCTAGCGGACGAGCAGTACTTC
TRBV19	TRBD1	.	TRBJ1-1	CASSISRGLRAFF	TGTGCCAGTAGTATTTCCAGGGGGCTTCGAGCTTTCTTT
TRBV5-6	.	few	TRBJ2-2	CASSFGTGTLTGELFF	TGTGCCAGCAGCTTCGGGACCGGGACACTAACCGGGGAGCTGTTTTTT
TRBV14	TRBD2	.	TRBJ2-1	CASRGGSYSDEQFF	TGTGCCAGCAGGGGCGGGAGCTATTCGGATGAGCAGTTCTTC
TRBV9	.	.	TRBJ2-7	CASSVQGISYEQYF	TGTGCCAGCAGCGTACAGGGGATATCCTACGAGCAGTACTTC
TRBV15	.	.	TRBJ1-2	CATSKGNYGYTF	TGTGCCACCAGCAAGGGGAACTATGGCTACACCTTC
TRBV21-1	.	.	TRBJ2-1	CASSKAGGEQFF	TGTGCCAGCAGCAAAGCCGGGGGTGAGCAGTTCTTC
TRBV6-5	.	.	TRBJ2-1	CASSYSGVSSYNEQFF	TGTGCCAGCAGTTACTCGGGGGTAAGCTCCTACAATGAGCAGTTCTTC
TRBV15	.	once	TRBJ2-7	CATSRDSWIPYEQYF	TGTGCCACCAGCAGGGACAGCTGGATACCCTACGAGCAGTACTTC
TRBV4-1	TRBD2	.	TRBJ2-3	CASSQRGRIGTSGYTDTQYF	TGCGCCAGCAGCCAAAGGGGAAGGATTGGGACTAGCGGGTACACAGATACGCAGTATTTT
TRBV10-3	TRBD2	.	TRBJ2-7	CAISLKLAGGLESSYEQYF	TGTGCCATCAGCCTGAAACTAGCGGGGGGCCTAGAAAGCTCCTACGAGCAGTACTTC
TRBV5-4	.	.	TRBJ2-7	CASSPDSHEQYF	TGTGCCAGCAGCCCAGACAGCCACGAGCAGTACTTC
TRBV9	TRBD2	.	TRBJ2-1	CASSPPGGSSYNEQFF	TGTGCCAGCAGCCCTCCAGGCGGGAGCTCCTACAATGAGCAGTTCTTC
TRBV20-1	.	.	TRBJ2-2	CSASTGELFF	TGCAGTGCTAGCACCGGGGAGCTGTTTTTT
TRBV19	TRBD2	.	TRBJ2-5	CASSIAGGETQYF	TGTGCCAGTAGTATAGCGGGAGGAGAGACCCAGTACTTC
TRBV6-1	.	.	TRBJ1-2	CASKAGVGYTF	TGTGCCAGCAAGGCAGGGGTTGGCTACACCTTC
TRBV11-2	.	.	TRBJ2-7	CASSLGQGIYEQYF	TGTGCCAGCAGCTTAGGTCAGGGGATCTACGAGCAGTACTTC